This entry lists 11 T cell receptor beta chains sequenced from one sample in a study of glioma-infiltrating T cells after dendritic cell vaccination. Method: immunoSEQ multiplex PCR; TCRdb's copy keeps in-frame clones and lacks some. This repertoire shows 90,000 or so clones, 81% found once; its top ten account for around 2.2%. The sample's time point: after dendritic cell vaccination, including at tumor progression/relapse. The sample in question was blood, obtained after dendritic cell vaccination. The receptors were gathered from a human donor with glioblastoma.

The chain recombines TRBV5-1 with TRBJ1-6, with D unresolved. Germline assignment: CDR1 SGHRS and CDR2 YFSETQ. The V end was cut by 3 bases, the J end by 8 bases, with 15 bases between. CDR3 length: 15 residues. The DNA of the CDR3 is TGCGCCAGCAGCTCGGATCCGGTGAGGTATTCACCCCTCCACTTT. Protein: CASSSDPVRYSPLHF.

The chain is built from TRBV10-3 and TRBJ2-3; 7 bases are a match to TRBD2. CDR1 is ENHRY and CDR2 is SYGVKD in the germline V gene. This CDR3 spans 13 amino acids. V was clipped by 6 bases and J by 3 bases; unmatched bases: 3. The chain's CDR3 is CAISGGRTDTQYF. The DNA for the CDR3 is TGTGCCATCAGCGGGGGGAGAACAGATACGCAGTATTTT.

The chain joins TRBV29-1 to TRBJ2-5, with D perhaps TRBD1 (5 bases). The CDR3 length is 13 residues. V lost 3 bases to trimming and J lost 5 bases, with 13 bases between them. From germline, CDR1 is SQVTM and CDR2 ANQGSEA. In DNA form, the CDR3 reads TGCAGCGTTGAGAGTTTGGGGCGGGAGACCCAGTACTTC. It codes for CSVESLGRETQYF.

V is TRBV28 and J is TRBJ1-1, with D possibly TRBD1 on 5 matching bases. CDR1 is MDHEN, CDR2 SYDVKM, per germline. Between the trimmed V and J ends, which lost 4 bases and 0 bases, there was a span of 12 bases. This CDR3 region has 15 residues. The CDR3 region is CASSSRRQLNTEAFF. CDR3 coding DNA: TGTGCCAGCAGTTCACGCCGACAGCTGAACACTGAAGCTTTCTTT.

This sequence joins TRBV7-3 and TRBJ1-2; D gene ambiguous. The V gene lost 5 bases and the J gene lost 4 bases, with 8 bases spanning the gap. From germline, CDR1 is SGHTA and CDR2 FQGTGA. There are 12 residues in the CDR3. The CDR3 coding sequence is TGTGCCAGCAGCCAGAAATCCTATGGCTACACCTTC. This translates into CASSQKSYGYTF.

V is TRBV5-6 and J is TRBJ1-5; TRBD1 aligns across 7 bases. Germline V lookup: CDR1 SGHDT, CDR2 YYEEEE. The junction had 6 bases not matched to a gene; V was cut back by 2 bases and J by 7 bases. The CDR3 runs to 14 residues. CDR3: CASSFTGARQPQHF. In nucleotides, the CDR3 is TGTGCCAGCAGCTTTACAGGGGCGAGACAGCCCCAGCATTTT.

J is TRBJ1-2 and V is TRBV6-5; the D is unclear. This CDR3 is 12 amino acids long. Germline CDR1 and CDR2: MNHEY and SVGAGI. V lost 5 bases and J lost 2, with 6 bases in between. The CDR3 sequence is CASSRSNYGYTF. In nucleotides, the CDR3 is TGTGCCAGCAGTCGGTCAAACTATGGCTACACCTTC.

The rearrangement uses TRBV7-2 and TRBJ1-2; no firm D call. Germline V CDR1 and CDR2: SGHTA, FQGNSA. V lost 1 base and J 4 bases, leaving 7 bases between the germline ends. The CDR3 runs to 13 residues. CDR3 loop: CASSLVIGYGYTF. CDR3 sequence (DNA): TGTGCCAGCAGCTTAGTTATCGGCTATGGCTACACCTTC.

This sequence joins TRBV7-2 and TRBJ1-4; 11 bases match TRBD1. After removal of 7 bases from V and 8 bases from J, the junction contained 21 bases not matched to a gene. There are 19 residues in the CDR3. Germline CDR1 and CDR2: SGHTA and FQGNSA. This CDR3 is CASKSRAGTGGRRWEKLFF. CDR3 sequence (DNA): TGTGCCAGCAAGTCACGCGCCGGGACAGGGGGTAGGAGGTGGGAAAAACTGTTTTTT.

This chain connects TRBV6-6 to TRBJ2-7; TRBD1 might be the D (6 bases). Trimming left V 3 bases short and J 3 bases short, with 9 bases between. The germline V gene encodes CDR1 MNHNY and CDR2 SVGAGI (reference sequence). The CDR3 sequence is 13 residues long. The CDR3 is CASSYYRDYEQYV. DNA of the CDR3: TGTGCCAGCAGTTATTACAGGGACTACGAGCAGTACGTC.

With regard to this clone: A read error may account for a junction end that differs from germline. V usage is TRBV18 and J usage is TRBJ2-1; D might be TRBD1 (5 bases). Germline lookup yields CDR1 KGHSH and CDR2 LQKENI. The CDR3 runs 12 residues. The CDR3 spells CASSPSDNEQFF. The CDR3, as DNA: TGTGCCAGCTCACCATCGGACAACGAGCAGTTCTTC.